This T cell receptor (beta chain) was recorded in a study of cytomegalovirus exposure and HLA in healthy donors. The germline gives CDR1 MNHNY, CDR2 SVGAGI (reference sequence). The trim removed 10 bases at V and 0 bases at J, leaving 4 bases unmatched. The CDR3 has 14 amino acids. With respect to this clone: Its specificity is unknown.

Vbeta (60) and Jbeta (13) primers were used in the PCR. This table comes from immunoSEQ multiplex PCR, and its TCRdb copy is limited to in-frame clones, with some not included. The sample includes around 74,000 clones. The study's findings and limits: In an earlier analysis, in 587 donors, most V segments appeared productive either ~87% or ~30% of the time. In vitro checks showed that a few CMV-associated chains really do target CMV antigens. As a later analysis showed, a missense DCLRE1C variant was linked to trimming of TCR beta V- and J-genes. Roughly 170 TCR beta chains were listed as cytomegalovirus-associated.

Sequencing was carried out using PBMCs. This receptor was taken from a man between 25 and 39 years old in good health and CMV-seronegative. This chain uses TRBV6-6 with TRBJ2-2, with 8 bases matching TRBD2. CDR3: CATPGLANTGELFF. CDR3 sequence (DNA): TGTGCCACACCGGGACTAGCGAACACCGGGGAGCTGTTTTTT.